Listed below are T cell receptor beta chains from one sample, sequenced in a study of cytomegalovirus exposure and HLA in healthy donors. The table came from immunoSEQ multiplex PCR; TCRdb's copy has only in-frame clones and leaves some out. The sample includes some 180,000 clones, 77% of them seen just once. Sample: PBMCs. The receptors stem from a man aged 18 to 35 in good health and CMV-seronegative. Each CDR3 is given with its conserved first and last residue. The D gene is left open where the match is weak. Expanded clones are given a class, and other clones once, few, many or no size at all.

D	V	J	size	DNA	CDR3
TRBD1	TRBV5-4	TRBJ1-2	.	TGTGCCAGCAGCGAGGGACAGGGGCATAACTATGGCTACACCTTC	CASSEGQGHNYGYTF
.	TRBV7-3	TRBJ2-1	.	TGTGCCAGCAGCCGCTCCCCCTCGGGGTTCAATGAGCAGTTCTTC	CASSRSPSGFNEQFF
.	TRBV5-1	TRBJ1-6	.	TGCGCCAGCAGGAAACTTGAGGTTGGTTCACCCCTCCACTTT	CASRKLEVGSPLHF
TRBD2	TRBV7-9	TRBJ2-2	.	TGTGCCAGCAGCACACCTTCGGGGGGAGAAACCGGGGAGCTGTTTTTT	CASSTPSGGETGELFF
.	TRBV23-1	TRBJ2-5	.	TGCGCCAGCAGTCATCCCCGCGTGTCACAAGAGACCCAGTACTTC	CASSHPRVSQETQYF
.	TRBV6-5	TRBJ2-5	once	TGTGCCAGCAGTTACAAACAGGGAGATTGGGAGCAGTACTTC	CASSYKQGDWEQYF
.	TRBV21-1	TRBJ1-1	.	TGTGCCAGCAGCAAGAGGAGGTTTTGGAACACTGAAGCTTTCTTT	CASSKRRFWNTEAFF
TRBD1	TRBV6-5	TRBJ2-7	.	TGTGCCAGCAGTGACCTCACAGGGGACAAGCAGTACTTC	CASSDLTGDKQYF
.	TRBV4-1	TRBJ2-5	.	TGCGCCAGCAGCCAAGATAGAGGGATATCTAGGGAGACCCAGTACTTC	CASSQDRGISRETQYF
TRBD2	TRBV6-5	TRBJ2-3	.	TGTGCCAGCAGAGTAGCGGGGGGATTGGATACGCAGTATTTT	CASRVAGGLDTQYF
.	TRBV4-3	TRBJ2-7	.	TGCGCCAGCAGCCAAGATCTCACGAGAGAGCAGTACTTC	CASSQDLTREQYF
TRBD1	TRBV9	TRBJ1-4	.	TGTGCCAGCAGCGCACAGGGGAGGAATGAAAAACTGTTTTTT	CASSAQGRNEKLFF
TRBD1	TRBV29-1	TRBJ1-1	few	TGCAGCGTTCAGGACAGGCCTTACACTGAAGCTTTCTTT	CSVQDRPYTEAFF
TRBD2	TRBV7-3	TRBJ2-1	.	TGTGCCAGCAGCTTAGACGGGACTAGCTTCGATGAGCAGTTCTTC	CASSLDGTSFDEQFF
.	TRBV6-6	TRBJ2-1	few	TGTGCCAGCAGTTTTGACGGGGGCTCCTACAATGAGCAGTTCTTC	CASSFDGGSYNEQFF
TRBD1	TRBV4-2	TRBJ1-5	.	TGTGCCAGCAGCCAAGAACTGGACAGGCGTCAGCCCCAGCATTTT	CASSQELDRRQPQHF
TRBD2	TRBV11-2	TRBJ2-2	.	TGTGCCAGCAGCTTAGATTGGGGTAGCGGGAGGTTGGCCACCGGGGAGCTGTTTTTT	CASSLDWGSGRLATGELFF
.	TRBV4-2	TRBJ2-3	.	TGTGCCAGCAGCCAAGAACTAGAGGCCCCCGATACGCAGTATTTT	CASSQELEAPDTQYF
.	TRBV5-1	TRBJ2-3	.	TGCGCCAGCAGCTTACTTTCATACACAGATACGCAGTATTTT	CASSLLSYTDTQYF